Following are 29 T cell receptor beta chains from one sample sequenced in a study of CD8 T cells in Susac syndrome. RNA totalling roughly 0.45 to 1 ug underwent reverse transcription with random hexamers. TCRdb independently ran MiXCR on the immunoSEQ multiplex PCR reads; one entry per CDR3 protein. The table shows about 140,000 distinct CDR3 sequences, with over 90% occurring only once. The material sequenced was CD4+ T cells from PBMCs. The receptor source for this set is a human donor with Susac syndrome.

The chain couples TRBV29-1 to TRBJ1-1; 7 bases match TRBD1. Trimming removed 5 bases from V and 3 bases from J; junction bases left unmatched: 6. The CDR3 consists of 13 residues. Germline CDR1 SQVTM, CDR2 ANQGSEA. The CDR3 region has the DNA TGCAGCGTTCGGGACAGTCCCGACACTGAAGCTTTCTTT. Its protein is CSVRDSPDTEAFF.

The rearrangement links TRBV12-3 or TRBV12-4 to TRBJ2-5, with D possibly TRBD1 on 6 matching bases. V was cut by 3 bases and J by 5 bases, with 19 bases left in between. The CDR3 spans 16 residues. This CDR3 reads CASSFGAGVGVETQYF. The CDR3 nucleotides read TGTGCCAGCAGTTTCGGGGCAGGGGTAGGCGTTGAGACCCAGTACTTC.

The J gene is TRBJ2-1, the V gene TRBV30, with 8 bases aligning to TRBD1. This CDR3 spans 14 amino acids. The trim removed 7 bases at V and 2 bases at J, leaving 7 bases unmatched. Germline V lookup: CDR1 GTSNPN, CDR2 SVGIG (reference sequence). The CDR3, as DNA: TGTGCCTCCTCTTGGACAGGGACCTACAATGAGCAGTTCTTC. The encoded protein is CASSWTGTYNEQFF.

This chain connects TRBV30 to TRBJ2-7; perhaps TRBD1 as D (6 bases). The V gene lost 5 bases and the J gene lost 1 base, with 18 bases spanning the gap. The germline V gene has CDR1 GTSNPN and CDR2 SVGIG (reference sequence). The CDR3 spans 15 residues. The CDR3 loop reads CAWVPRGHQSYEQYF. For the CDR3, the DNA is TGTGCCTGGGTCCCCCGGGGACATCAATCCTACGAGCAGTACTTC.

The V gene is TRBV7-9, the J gene TRBJ2-7; 13 bases are a match to TRBD2. This CDR3 is 14 amino acids long. Germline V gene data show CDR1 as SEHNR and CDR2 as FQNEAQ (reference sequence). V gave up 7 bases and J gave up 7 bases; unmatched junction bases: 7. DNA of the CDR3: TGTGCCAGCAACATTGGACTAGCGGGAGAAGAGCAGTACTTC. This translates into CASNIGLAGEEQYF.

The CDR3 sequence: CASRPLRTATEAFF. In DNA form, the CDR3 reads TGCGCCAGCAGACCACTAAGGACGGCCACTGAAGCTTTCTTT. The chain combines TRBV5-1 with TRBJ1-1; D is uncertain. V shed 5 bases and J shed 4 bases, with 15 bases lying between them. The CDR3 totals 14 residues. Germline CDR1 reads SGHRS; CDR2 reads YFSETQ.

In its sample, this clonotype was seen once. The chain couples TRBV7-8 to TRBJ2-6, with a tentative D call TRBD1 (6 bases). The CDR3 length is 16 residues. The germline V and J ends were trimmed by 5 bases and 2 bases, with 13 bases remaining between them. The germline V gene encodes CDR1 SGHVS and CDR2 FQNEAQ. The CDR3 loop reads CASSTYRAPGANVLTF. The CDR3 DNA reads as TGTGCCAGCAGCACGTACAGGGCACCTGGGGCCAACGTCCTGACTTTC.

The rearrangement joins TRBV4-2 to TRBJ1-1; unclear D gene. V shed 5 bases and J shed 3 bases, with 13 bases lying between them. This CDR3 region has 14 residues. Germline V CDR1 and CDR2: LGHNA, YNFKEQ. CDR3 amino acids: CASSFQTEYTEAFF. CDR3 coding DNA: TGTGCCAGCAGCTTCCAGACTGAATACACTGAAGCTTTCTTT.

This rearrangement joins TRBV11-2 to TRBJ2-3, with D uncertain. The germline V gene encodes CDR1 SGHAT and CDR2 FQNNGV. CDR3 length: 13 amino acids. V shed 1 base and J shed 4 bases, with 6 bases lying between them. CDR3: CASSLGYADTQYF. The CDR3 coding sequence is TGTGCCAGCAGCTTAGGGTACGCAGATACGCAGTATTTT. Variable domain in full (rest from reference TRBV11-2 and TRBJ2-3): EAGVAQSPRYKIIEKRQSVAFWCNPISGHATLYWYQQILGQGPKLLIQFQNNGVVDDSQLPKDRFSAERLKGVDSTLKIQPAKLEDSAVYLCASSLGYADTQYFGPGTRLTVL.

This CDR3 is CAWTRGGEQPQHF. Written as DNA, the CDR3 is TGTGCCTGGACAAGAGGAGGGGAACAGCCCCAGCATTTT. J is TRBJ1-5 and V is TRBV30; D possibly corresponds to TRBD1 (5 bases). Germline CDR1 GTSNPN, CDR2 SVGIG (reference sequence). The CDR3 is made up of 13 amino acids. Between the trimmed V and J ends, which lost 4 bases and 7 bases, there was a span of 14 bases.

This rearrangement joins TRBV29-1 to TRBJ1-2; D might be TRBD1 (6 bases). The V and J ends lost 4 bases and 2 bases respectively, with 23 bases between them. Germline V gene data show CDR1 as SQVTM and CDR2 as ANQGSEA. This CDR3 contains 17 residues. The CDR3 DNA reads TGCAGCGTTGGACCAGGGGTGACAGCCGCCCCAAACTATGGCTACACCTTC. Its translation: CSVGPGVTAAPNYGYTF.

The V gene is TRBV5-1, the J gene TRBJ1-2; unclear D gene. The CDR3 extends over 15 amino acids. Looked up from germline, CDR1 is SGHRS and CDR2 is YFSETQ. The ends were cut back, 3 bases at V and 2 bases at J, with 14 bases in the middle. The CDR3 DNA is TGCGCCAGCAGCTCGGACCTTCCCTTCAACTATGGCTACACCTTC. It encodes CASSSDLPFNYGYTF.

The chain links TRBV20-1 to TRBJ2-1; no definite D call. The V gene lost 3 bases and the J gene lost 6 bases, with 3 bases spanning the gap. The germline V gene encodes CDR1 DFQATT and CDR2 SNEGSKA (reference sequence). The CDR3 runs to 10 residues. CDR3 region: CSASFNEQFF. As DNA, the CDR3 is TGCAGTGCTAGTTTCAATGAGCAGTTCTTC.

The chain recombines TRBV3-1 with TRBJ1-2; 9 bases agree with TRBD1. Germline V lookup: CDR1 LGHDT, CDR2 YNNKEL (reference sequence). The CDR3 extends over 15 amino acids. Trimming took 6 bases from V and 8 from J; bases not matched to a gene: 13. CDR3 sequence reads: CASRGEQGASRGYTF. The CDR3 DNA sequence: TGTGCCAGCAGGGGAGAACAGGGGGCCTCGAGGGGCTACACCTTC.

CDR3 in DNA: TGTGCCAGCATCCAAGTAGGGGACACTAATTCACCCCTCCACTTT. Translating it yields CASIQVGDTNSPLHF. The chain links TRBV7-9 to TRBJ1-6; D may be TRBD1 (6 bases). V was pared by 7 bases and J by 6 bases, with 16 bases between. This CDR3 is built from 15 residues. Germline-derived CDR1 and CDR2 are SEHNR and FQNEAQ (reference sequence).

The chain employs TRBV18 and TRBJ1-2; 8 bases align to TRBD1. Germline V lookup: CDR1 KGHSH, CDR2 LQKENI. The CDR3 runs to 13 residues. Losses at the gene ends were 6 bases for V and 3 bases for J; bases not matched to a gene: 3. The CDR3 nucleotides are TGTGCCAGCTCGCTGGGACAGGACTATGGCTACACCTTC. This codes for CASSLGQDYGYTF. Based on the CDR3 plus reference TRBV18 and TRBJ1-2, the full variable domain is NAGVMQNPRHLVRRRGQEARLRCSPMKGHSHVYWYRQLPEEGLKFMVYLQKENIIDESGMPKERFSAEFPKEGPSILRIQQVVRGDSAAYFCASSLGQDYGYTFGSGTRLTVV.

This rearrangement joins TRBV3-1 to TRBJ2-5, with D possibly being TRBD2 (6 bases). CDR3 length: 16 residues. The germline gives CDR1 LGHDT, CDR2 YNNKEL (reference sequence). Trimming pared 1 base from V and 4 bases from J, leaving 16 bases between. The CDR3 loop reads CASSQGAGGTGETQYF. CDR3 coding DNA: TGTGCCAGCAGCCAAGGCGCCGGGGGAACCGGAGAGACCCAGTACTTC.

The chain has TRBV30 and TRBJ2-3; D is undetermined. The CDR3 covers 13 residues. CDR1 is GTSNPN, CDR2 SVGIG, per germline (reference sequence). V lost 3 bases to trimming and J lost 2 bases, with 9 bases between them. The CDR3 DNA reads as TGTGCCTGGAGAAGCACCCCCACAGATACGCAGTATTTT. This sequence encodes CAWRSTPTDTQYF.

The gene calls are TRBV20-1 and TRBJ2-7; 11 bases match TRBD1. V gave up 6 bases and J gave up 2 bases; unmatched junction bases: 6. The CDR3 length is 14 residues. Germline V CDR1 and CDR2: DFQATT, SNEGSKA (reference sequence). The CDR3, as DNA: TGCAGTGCCCTTTTGGGACAGGGGGCCTACGAGCAGTACTTC. Translation gives CSALLGQGAYEQYF.

The chain recombines TRBV30 with TRBJ2-1, with 13 bases identical to TRBD2. There are 15 residues in the CDR3. Unmatched junction bases numbered 5, after V lost 2 bases and J lost 7 bases. Germline lookup yields CDR1 GTSNPN and CDR2 SVGIG (reference sequence). Here the CDR3 reads CAWSSGTSGVNEQFF. The DNA of the CDR3 is TGTGCCTGGAGTTCTGGGACTAGCGGGGTAAATGAGCAGTTCTTC.

The table lists this clonotype with a count of one. The chain combines TRBV12-3 or TRBV12-4 with TRBJ1-2; no clear D. This CDR3 has 16 amino acids. Trimming shortened V by 0 bases and J by 2 bases, and 13 bases separated the two germline ends. CDR3 protein: CASSLALRGQNYGYTF. The CDR3 DNA sequence: TGTGCCAGCAGTTTAGCCCTACGAGGCCAGAACTATGGCTACACCTTC.

The J gene is TRBJ1-1, the V gene TRBV15, with D uncertain. The CDR3 consists of 14 residues. Trimming cost V 0 bases and J 5 bases, with 10 bases left between them. Germline CDR1 and CDR2: LNHNV and YYDKDF (reference sequence). Here the CDR3 reads CATSRDTMATEAFF. In DNA, the CDR3 is TGTGCCACCAGCAGAGATACGATGGCTACTGAAGCTTTCTTT. Looking up the rest from reference TRBV15 and TRBJ1-1 gives the full variable domain: DAMVIQNPRYQVTQFGKPVTLSCSQTLNHNVMYWYQQKSSQAPKLLFHYYDKDFNNEADTPDNFQSRRPNTSFCFLDIRSPGLGDTAMYLCATSRDTMATEAFFGQGTRLTVV.

The rearrangement joins TRBV9 to TRBJ2-1, with 8 bases identical to TRBD2. The CDR3 loop spans 14 amino acids. Germline V lookup: CDR1 SGDLS, CDR2 YYNGEE. V shed 1 base and J 5 bases; nucleotides not matched to a gene: 2. The CDR3 loop reads CASSVSGSHNEQFF. The DNA for the CDR3 is TGTGCCAGCAGCGTAAGCGGGAGTCACAATGAGCAGTTCTTC.

About this clonotype: One end of the junction fails to match germline, which may point to a read error. The chain uses TRBV20-1 and TRBJ1-2; 9 positions agree with TRBD1. CDR1 and CDR2 (germline): DFQATT, SNEGSKA (reference sequence). This CDR3 contains 13 residues. The CDR3 reads CSASPGQGYGCTF. Here the CDR3 DNA reads TGCAGTGCTAGCCCGGGACAGGGCTATGGCTGCACCTTC.

The chain is built from TRBV4-1 and TRBJ1-5; 8 positions match TRBD1. CDR3 length: 15 amino acids. The V segment lost 3 bases and the J segment 7 bases; nucleotides outside the gene matches: 8. The V gene's germline CDR1 is MGHRA and CDR2 YSYEKL. The CDR3 DNA is TGCGCCAGCAGCCAGGCCGGACAGGGATCCCAGCCCCAGCATTTT. Protein sequence: CASSQAGQGSQPQHF.

The chain combines TRBV11-3 with TRBJ2-7, with 7 bases that match TRBD1. Germline V gives CDR1 SGHNT, CDR2 YENEEA. The CDR3 extends over 15 amino acids. The trim removed 0 bases at V and 6 bases at J, leaving 8 bases unmatched. The CDR3 bases are TGTGCCAGCAGCTTAGAGGGGACAGCGGCCTCCGAGCAGTACTTC. Amino acid sequence: CASSLEGTAASEQYF.

This chain connects TRBV14 to TRBJ2-1; D is perhaps TRBD2 (6 bases). CDR1 SGHDN and CDR2 FVKESK come from the germline V gene. CDR3 length equals 12 residues. Trimming cost V 4 bases and J 10 bases, with 11 bases left between them. The CDR3 region has the DNA TGTGCCAGCAGCCTGTCGGGGGTCGAGCAGTTCTTC. Its protein product is CASSLSGVEQFF.

The CDR3 sequence: CAWTSKETQYF. In DNA form, the CDR3 reads TGTGCCTGGACCAGCAAAGAGACCCAGTACTTC. V usage is TRBV30 and J usage is TRBJ2-5; no clear D gene. This CDR3 region has 11 residues. Deletions cut 4 bases from V and 3 bases from J, with 6 bases between. In germline, CDR1 is GTSNPN, CDR2 SVGIG (reference sequence).

Only one count was recorded for this clonotype. The V and J genes are TRBV4-2 and TRBJ2-1, with D perhaps matching TRBD2 (7 bases). Germline V lookup: CDR1 LGHNA, CDR2 YNFKEQ. V shed 4 bases and J shed 0 bases, with 13 bases lying between them. The CDR3 is 16 amino acids. The DNA for the CDR3 is TGTGCCAGCAGCCGGAGGGGGGGCGGCTCCTACAATGAGCAGTTCTTC. As protein: CASSRRGGGSYNEQFF.